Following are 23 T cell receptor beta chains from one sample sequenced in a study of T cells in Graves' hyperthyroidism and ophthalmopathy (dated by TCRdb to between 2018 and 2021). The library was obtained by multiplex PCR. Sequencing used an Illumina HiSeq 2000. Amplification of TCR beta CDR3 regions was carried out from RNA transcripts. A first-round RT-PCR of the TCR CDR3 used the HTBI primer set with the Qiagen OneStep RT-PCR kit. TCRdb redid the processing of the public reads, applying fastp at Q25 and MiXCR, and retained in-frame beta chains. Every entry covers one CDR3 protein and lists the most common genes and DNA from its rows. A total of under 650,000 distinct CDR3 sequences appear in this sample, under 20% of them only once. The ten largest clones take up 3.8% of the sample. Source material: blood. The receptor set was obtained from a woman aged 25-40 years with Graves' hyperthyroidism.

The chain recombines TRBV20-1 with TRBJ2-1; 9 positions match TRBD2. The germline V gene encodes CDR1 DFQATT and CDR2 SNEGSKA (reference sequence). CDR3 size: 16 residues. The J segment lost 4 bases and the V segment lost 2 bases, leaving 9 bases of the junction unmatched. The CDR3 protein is CSARKVPAGGYNEQFF. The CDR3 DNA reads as TGCAGTGCTAGAAAAGTACCAGCGGGAGGATACAATGAGCAGTTCTTC.

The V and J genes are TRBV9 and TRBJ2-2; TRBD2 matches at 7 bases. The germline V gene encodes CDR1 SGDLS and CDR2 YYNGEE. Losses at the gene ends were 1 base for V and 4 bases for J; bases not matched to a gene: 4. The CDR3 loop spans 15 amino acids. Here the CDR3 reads CASSVRGVSTGELFF. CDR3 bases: TGTGCCAGCAGCGTACGGGGGGTAAGCACCGGGGAGCTGTTTTTT.

The CDR3 bases are TGTGCCAGCAGTCGTCCAGGGACCTCCGGGGAGCTGTTTTTT. It encodes CASSRPGTSGELFF. The chain is built from TRBV5-6 and TRBJ2-2; tentatively, D is TRBD1 or TRBD2 (5 bases each). Germline CDR1 SGHDT, CDR2 YYEEEE. The CDR3 has 14 amino acids. Trimming stripped 5 bases from V and 6 bases from J, with 14 bases between.

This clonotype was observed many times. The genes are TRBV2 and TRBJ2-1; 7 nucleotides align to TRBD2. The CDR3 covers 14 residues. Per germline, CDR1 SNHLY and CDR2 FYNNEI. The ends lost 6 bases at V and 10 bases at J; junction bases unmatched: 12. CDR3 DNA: TGTGCCAGCAGGGTACGGACTAGTCGCCCGGAGCAGTTCTTC. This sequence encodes CASRVRTSRPEQFF.

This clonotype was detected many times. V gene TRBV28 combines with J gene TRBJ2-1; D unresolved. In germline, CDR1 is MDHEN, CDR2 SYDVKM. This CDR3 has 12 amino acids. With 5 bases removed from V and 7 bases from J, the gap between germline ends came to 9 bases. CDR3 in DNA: TGTGCCAGCAGTCCCCGGGCGAATGAGCAGTTCTTC. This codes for CASSPRANEQFF.

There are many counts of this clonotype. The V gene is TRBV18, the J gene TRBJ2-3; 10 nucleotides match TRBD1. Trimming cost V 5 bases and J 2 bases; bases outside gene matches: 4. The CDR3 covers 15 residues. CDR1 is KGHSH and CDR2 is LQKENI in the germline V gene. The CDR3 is CASSRQGANTDTQYF. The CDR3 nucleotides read TGTGCCAGCTCAAGACAGGGGGCTAACACAGATACGCAGTATTTT.

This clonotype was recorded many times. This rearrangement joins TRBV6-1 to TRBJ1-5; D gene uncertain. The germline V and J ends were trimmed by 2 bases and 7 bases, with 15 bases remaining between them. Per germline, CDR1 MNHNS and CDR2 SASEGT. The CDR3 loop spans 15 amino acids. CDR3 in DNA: TGTGCCAGCAGTGAACACTACGGAGGTCCACAGCCCCAGCATTTT. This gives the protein CASSEHYGGPQPQHF.

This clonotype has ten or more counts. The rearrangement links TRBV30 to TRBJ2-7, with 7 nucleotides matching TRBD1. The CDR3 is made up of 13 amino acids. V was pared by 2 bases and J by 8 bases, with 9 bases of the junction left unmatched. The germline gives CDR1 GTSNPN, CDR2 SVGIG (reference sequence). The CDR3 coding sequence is TGTGCCTGGAGTCAGGACAGGCTTTCGAAGCAGTACTTC. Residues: CAWSQDRLSKQYF.

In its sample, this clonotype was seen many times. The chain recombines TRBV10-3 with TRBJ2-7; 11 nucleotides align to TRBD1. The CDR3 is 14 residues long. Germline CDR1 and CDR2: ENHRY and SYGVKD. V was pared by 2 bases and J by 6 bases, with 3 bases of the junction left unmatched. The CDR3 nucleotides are TGTGCCATCAGTGAGACGGGACAGGGGGTCGAGCAGTACTTC. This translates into CAISETGQGVEQYF.

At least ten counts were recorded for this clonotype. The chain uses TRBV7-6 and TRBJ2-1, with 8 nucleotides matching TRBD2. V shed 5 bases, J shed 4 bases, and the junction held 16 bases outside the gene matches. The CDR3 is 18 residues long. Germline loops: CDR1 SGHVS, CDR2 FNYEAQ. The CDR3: CASSDSEVAGTWYNEQFF. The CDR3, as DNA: TGTGCCAGCAGCGATAGTGAAGTAGCGGGAACTTGGTACAATGAGCAGTTCTTC.

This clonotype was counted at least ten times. DNA for the CDR3: TGTGCCAGCAGTTTCCGACAAAACAATGAGCAGTTCTTC. Protein product: CASSFRQNNEQFF. The J gene is TRBJ2-1, the V gene TRBV12-3 or TRBV12-4; D call uncertain. V was trimmed by 3 bases and J by 5 bases, leaving 8 bases between them. CDR3 length: 13 residues.

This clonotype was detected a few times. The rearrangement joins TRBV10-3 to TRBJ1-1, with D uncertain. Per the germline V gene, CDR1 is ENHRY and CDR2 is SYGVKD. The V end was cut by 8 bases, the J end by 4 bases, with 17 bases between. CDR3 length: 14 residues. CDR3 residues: CAICSGPLTTEAFF. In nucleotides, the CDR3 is TGTGCCATCTGCTCCGGGCCGTTAACCACTGAAGCTTTCTTT.

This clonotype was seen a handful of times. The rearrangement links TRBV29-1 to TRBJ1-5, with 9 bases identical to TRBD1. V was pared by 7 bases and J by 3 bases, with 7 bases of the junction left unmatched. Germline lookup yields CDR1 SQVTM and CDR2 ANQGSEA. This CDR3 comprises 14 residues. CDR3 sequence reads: CSASQGATNQPQHF. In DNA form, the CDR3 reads TGCAGCGCCTCACAGGGGGCGACCAATCAGCCCCAGCATTTT.

The CDR3 is CSVGPGVPYEQYF. CDR3 nucleotides: TGCAGCGTTGGACCAGGCGTCCCCTACGAGCAGTACTTC. The V and J genes are TRBV29-1 and TRBJ2-7; D is uncertain. V was clipped by 4 bases and J by 2 bases, with 12 bases between them. The CDR3 is 13 residues long. CDR1 is SQVTM, CDR2 ANQGSEA, per germline.

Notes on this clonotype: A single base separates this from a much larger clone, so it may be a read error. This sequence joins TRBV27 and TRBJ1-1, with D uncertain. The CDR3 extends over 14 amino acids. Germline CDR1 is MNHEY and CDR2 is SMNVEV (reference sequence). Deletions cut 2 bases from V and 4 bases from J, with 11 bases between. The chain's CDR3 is CASSLPGFSTEAFF. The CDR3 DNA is TGTGCCAGCAGTTTACCGGGTTTCAGCACTGAAGCTTTCTTT.

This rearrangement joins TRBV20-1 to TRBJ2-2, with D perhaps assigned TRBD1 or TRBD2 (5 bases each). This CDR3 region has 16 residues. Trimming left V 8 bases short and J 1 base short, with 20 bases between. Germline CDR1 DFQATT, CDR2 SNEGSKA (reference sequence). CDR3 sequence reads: CSTPGGRGGNTGELFF. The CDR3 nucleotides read TGCAGTACCCCGGGTGGCCGTGGGGGGAACACCGGGGAGCTGTTTTTT.

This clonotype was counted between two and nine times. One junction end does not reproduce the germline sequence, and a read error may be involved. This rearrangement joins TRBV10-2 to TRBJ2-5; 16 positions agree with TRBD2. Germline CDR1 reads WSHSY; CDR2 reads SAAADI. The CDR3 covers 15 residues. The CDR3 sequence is CASNDRGPGLAGGDF. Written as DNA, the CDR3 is TGCGCCAGCAACGACAGGGGCCCGGGACTAGCGGGAGGGGACTTC.

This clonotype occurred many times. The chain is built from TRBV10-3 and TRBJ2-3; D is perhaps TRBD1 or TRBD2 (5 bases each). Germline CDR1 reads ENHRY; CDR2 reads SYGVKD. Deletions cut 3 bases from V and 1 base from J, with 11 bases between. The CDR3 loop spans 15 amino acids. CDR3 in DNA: TGTGCCATCAGTGACCCGGGACCTGGCACAGATACGCAGTATTTT. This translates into CAISDPGPGTDTQYF.

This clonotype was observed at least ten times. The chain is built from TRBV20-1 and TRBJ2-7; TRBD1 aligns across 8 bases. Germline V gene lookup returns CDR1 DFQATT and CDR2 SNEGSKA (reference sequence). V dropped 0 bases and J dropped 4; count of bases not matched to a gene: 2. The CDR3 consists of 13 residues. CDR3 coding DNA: TGCAGTGCTAGAGAAACAGGGGGTTACGAGCAGTACTTC. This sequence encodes CSARETGGYEQYF.

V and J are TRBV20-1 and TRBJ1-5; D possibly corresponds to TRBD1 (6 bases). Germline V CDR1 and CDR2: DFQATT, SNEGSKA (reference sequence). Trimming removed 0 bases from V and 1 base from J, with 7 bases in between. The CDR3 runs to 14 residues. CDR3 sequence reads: CSARDRGSNQPQHF. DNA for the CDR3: TGCAGTGCTAGAGACAGGGGAAGCAATCAGCCCCAGCATTTT.

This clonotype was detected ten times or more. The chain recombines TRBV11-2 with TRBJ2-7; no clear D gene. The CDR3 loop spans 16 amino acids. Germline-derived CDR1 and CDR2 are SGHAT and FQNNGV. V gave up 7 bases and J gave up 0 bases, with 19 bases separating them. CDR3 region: CASTASPPPSSYEQYF. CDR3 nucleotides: TGTGCCAGCACAGCTTCCCCCCCCCCCAGCTCCTACGAGCAGTACTTC.

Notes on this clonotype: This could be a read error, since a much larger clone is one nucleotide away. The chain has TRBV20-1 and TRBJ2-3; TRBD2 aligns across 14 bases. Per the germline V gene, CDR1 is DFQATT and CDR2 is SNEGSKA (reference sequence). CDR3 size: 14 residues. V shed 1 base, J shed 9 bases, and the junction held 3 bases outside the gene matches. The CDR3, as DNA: TGCAGTGCTAGAGGGGGACTAGCGGGAGAGACGCAGTATTTT. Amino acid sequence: CSARGGLAGETQYF.

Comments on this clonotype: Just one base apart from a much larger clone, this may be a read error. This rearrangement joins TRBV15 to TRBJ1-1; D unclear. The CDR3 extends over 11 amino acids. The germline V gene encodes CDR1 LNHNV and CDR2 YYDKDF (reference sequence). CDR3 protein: CVTAFLGEAFF. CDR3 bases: TGTGTCACCGCCTTCCTAGGTGAAGCTTTCTTT.